This is a list of T cell receptor beta chains from one sample in a study of STAT5B mutations in CD4+ large granular lymphocyte leukemia. TCRdb's copy holds only in-frame clones and misses some; the assay was immunoSEQ multiplex PCR. The profile shows tens of thousands of clones, approximately 71% of them singletons. Sequencing was performed on CD4+ T cells from blood buffy coats. The receptors here all came from a human donor in good health. Each CDR3 is given with its conserved first and last residue. The order of the fields is clone size, D gene, J gene, V gene, CDR3 DNA, CDR3 protein. The D gene is left open where the match is weak. Some rows mark clone size as missing; the rest say once, few, many or name a class of expanded clone.

size: NA
D: NA
J: TRBJ2-1
V: TRBV7-2
DNA: TGTGCCAGCAGCTTAGAACAGTGGACCTACAATGAGCAGTTCTTC
CDR3: CASSLEQWTYNEQFF

size: NA
D: TRBD1
J: TRBJ2-7
V: TRBV28
DNA: TGTGCCAGCAGTTTATTAGCAGGGGGCGCCTACGAGCAGTACTTC
CDR3: CASSLLAGGAYEQYF

size: few
D: TRBD1
J: TRBJ2-1
V: TRBV4-1
DNA: TGCGCCAGCGGGCCCAGGGACAGGGAGGCAAATGAGCAGTTCTTC
CDR3: CASGPRDREANEQFF

size: NA
D: TRBD1
J: TRBJ2-7
V: TRBV7-2
DNA: TGTGCCAGCAGCTTATACGGACAGGGGACCTACGAGCAGTACTTC
CDR3: CASSLYGQGTYEQYF

size: NA
D: NA
J: TRBJ1-1
V: TRBV18
DNA: TGTGCCAGCTCCGGAGGGCGGGAGAACACTGAAGCTTTCTTT
CDR3: CASSGGRENTEAFF

size: once
D: TRBD1
J: TRBJ2-7
V: TRBV19
DNA: TGTGCCAGTAGTACGGGACAGGGTACCTACGAGCAGTACTTC
CDR3: CASSTGQGTYEQYF

size: few
D: TRBD1
J: TRBJ2-2
V: TRBV27
DNA: TGTGCCACGACTACAGGACAGGGTGGGACCGGGGAGCTGTTTTTT
CDR3: CATTTGQGGTGELFF

size: NA
D: NA
J: TRBJ2-1
V: TRBV10-2
DNA: TGCGCCAGCAGCGCCATTTTATCTGACAATGAGCAGTTCTTC
CDR3: CASSAILSDNEQFF

size: NA
D: NA
J: TRBJ2-5
V: TRBV7-6
DNA: TGTGCCAGCAGTTCTGGTGGCTCGGGGGTCGAGACCCAGTACTTC
CDR3: CASSSGGSGVETQYF

size: NA
D: NA
J: TRBJ2-1
V: TRBV7-2
DNA: TGTGCCAGCAGCTTAGCTTTTGGACAGTACAATGAGCAGTTCTTC
CDR3: CASSLAFGQYNEQFF

size: NA
D: TRBD1
J: TRBJ1-1
V: TRBV27
DNA: TGTGCCAGCAGTTACGGACAGGGAGAGACTGAGGCTTTCTTT
CDR3: CASSYGQGETEAFF

size: NA
D: NA
J: TRBJ2-7
V: TRBV28
DNA: TGTGCCAGCAGTTTGGGCCCGCCCTACGAGCAGTACTTC
CDR3: CASSLGPPYEQYF

size: NA
D: NA
J: TRBJ2-2
V: TRBV2
DNA: TGTGCCAGCACTCCCGGGACGGTGAACACCGGGGAGCTGTTTTTT
CDR3: CASTPGTVNTGELFF

size: few
D: NA
J: TRBJ1-4
V: TRBV19
DNA: TGTGCCAGTAGTGACAGATTTAATGAAAAACTGTTTTTT
CDR3: CASSDRFNEKLFF

size: few
D: TRBD1
J: TRBJ2-7
V: TRBV9
DNA: TGTGCCAGCAGCACAAGGGACAGGTTTAACTACGAGCAGTACTTC
CDR3: CASSTRDRFNYEQYF

size: NA
D: NA
J: TRBJ1-3
V: TRBV10-1
DNA: TGCGCCAGCGCTCCGGCGGGGACTGAAAACACCATATATTTT
CDR3: CASAPAGTENTIYF

size: few
D: TRBD1
J: TRBJ2-7
V: TRBV5-4
DNA: TGTGCCAGCAGCTTGTTGGAACAGGGGATTTACGAGCAGTACTTC
CDR3: CASSLLEQGIYEQYF

size: NA
D: TRBD1
J: TRBJ2-1
V: TRBV14
DNA: TGTGCCAGCAGCCAAGATCTGACAGGGGTTGAGCAGTTCTTC
CDR3: CASSQDLTGVEQFF

size: NA
D: NA
J: TRBJ1-4
V: TRBV6-5
DNA: TGTGCCAGCAGGGACGGGGTGGGAAAACTGTTTTTT
CDR3: CASRDGVGKLFF

size: NA
D: NA
J: TRBJ1-6
V: TRBV2
DNA: TGTGCCAGCAGTGAAGTTGGTGTCAATTCACCCCTCCACTTT
CDR3: CASSEVGVNSPLHF

size: NA
D: NA
J: TRBJ2-2
V: TRBV7-9
DNA: TGTGCCAGCAGCTTGGCAGCGAACACCGGGGAGCTGTTTTTT
CDR3: CASSLAANTGELFF

size: NA
D: NA
J: TRBJ2-2
V: TRBV5-1
DNA: TGCGCCAGCAGCTTGGAATCCCCCAACACCGGGGAGCTGTTTTTT
CDR3: CASSLESPNTGELFF